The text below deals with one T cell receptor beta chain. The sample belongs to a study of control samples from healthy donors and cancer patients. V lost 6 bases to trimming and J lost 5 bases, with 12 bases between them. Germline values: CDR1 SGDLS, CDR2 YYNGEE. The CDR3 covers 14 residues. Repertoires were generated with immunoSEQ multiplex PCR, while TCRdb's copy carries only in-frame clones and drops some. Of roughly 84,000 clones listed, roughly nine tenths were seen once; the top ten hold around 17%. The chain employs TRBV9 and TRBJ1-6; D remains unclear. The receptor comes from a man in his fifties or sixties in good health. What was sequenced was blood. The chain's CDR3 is CASNSGEDNSPLHF. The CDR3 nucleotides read TGTGCCAGCAACTCCGGGGAGGATAATTCACCCCTCCACTTT.